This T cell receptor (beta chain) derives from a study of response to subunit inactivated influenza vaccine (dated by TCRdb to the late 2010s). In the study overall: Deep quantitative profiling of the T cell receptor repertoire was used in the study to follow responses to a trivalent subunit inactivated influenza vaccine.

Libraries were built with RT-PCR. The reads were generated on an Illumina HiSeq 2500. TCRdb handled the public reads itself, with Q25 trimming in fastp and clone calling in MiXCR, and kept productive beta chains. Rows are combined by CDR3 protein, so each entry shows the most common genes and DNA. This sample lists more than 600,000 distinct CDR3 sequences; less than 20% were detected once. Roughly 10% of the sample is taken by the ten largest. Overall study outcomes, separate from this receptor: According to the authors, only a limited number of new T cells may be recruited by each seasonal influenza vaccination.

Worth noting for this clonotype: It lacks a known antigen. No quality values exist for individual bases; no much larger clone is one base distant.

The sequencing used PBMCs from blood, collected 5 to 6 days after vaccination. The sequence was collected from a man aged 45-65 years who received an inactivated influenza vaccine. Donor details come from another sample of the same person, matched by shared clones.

The nucleotides read TGTGCCACCCTTAGCGGGGGGTCCACAGATACGCAGTATTTT. Translated, it reads CATLSGGSTDTQYF. The rearrangement joined TRBV12-3 or TRBV12-4 to TRBJ2-3; TRBD2 matches 10 bases in the middle. The CDR3 sequence holds 14 residues, the cysteine and phenylalanine included. Just the 42-base CDR3 DNA is kept, in frame starting at base 1. V trim: 10 bases; J trim: 2 bases; unmatched bases: 6.